Below, 19 T cell receptor beta chains from the same sample are listed, as sequenced in a study of blood T cell repertoires in COVID-19. The data were produced by immunoSEQ multiplex PCR, yet TCRdb's version contains in-frame clones alone and is incomplete. The data contain approximately 170,000 clones, around 85% of them singletons. The sample consisted of PBMCs or T cells enriched from blood (not recorded which). All receptors derive from a woman in her twenties or thirties who had recovered from COVID-19.

V and J are TRBV27 and TRBJ1-2; maybe TRBD1 (6 bases). The germline gives CDR1 MNHEY, CDR2 SMNVEV (reference sequence). The CDR3 runs to 13 residues. Trimming removed 3 bases at V and 4 bases at J, with 9 bases between. The CDR3 DNA reads TGTGCCAGCAGTTTGCGGGGGGCCTATGGCTACACCTTC. Translating gives CASSLRGAYGYTF.

This clone was counted ten times or more. The chain couples TRBV19 to TRBJ2-5, with 9 bases that match TRBD1. CDR3 length equals 16 residues. V gave up 3 bases and J gave up 4 bases; unmatched junction bases: 9. CDR1 and CDR2 from the germline V gene are LNHDA and SQIVND (reference sequence). As DNA, the CDR3 is TGTGCCAGTAGTATTGTCGGACAGGGACAGGGAGAGACCCAGTACTTC. Encoded protein: CASSIVGQGQGETQYF. Together with reference TRBV19 and TRBJ2-5, the CDR3 gives the full variable domain: DGGITQSPKYLFRKEGQNVTLSCEQNLNHDAMYWYRQDPGQGLRLIYYSQIVNDFQKGDIAEGYSVSREKKESFPLTVTSAQKNPTAFYLCASSIVGQGQGETQYFGPGTRLLVL.

V gene TRBV5-4 combines with J gene TRBJ1-6; D not certain. Trimming pared 0 bases from V and 0 bases from J, leaving 4 bases between. The CDR3 extends over 15 amino acids. Germline V CDR1 and CDR2: SGHNT, YYREEE (reference sequence). The DNA for the CDR3 is TGTGCCAGCAGCTTGGGGAGCTCCTATAATTCACCCCTCCACTTT. It is translated as CASSLGSSYNSPLHF.

The rearrangement links TRBV11-3 to TRBJ1-1; the D is unclear. Trimming pared 0 bases from V and 5 bases from J, leaving 7 bases between. The CDR3 consists of 13 residues. The germline CDR1 and CDR2 sequences are SGHNT and YENEEA. CDR3: CASSLEGWTEAFF. CDR3 bases: TGTGCCAGCAGCTTAGAGGGCTGGACTGAAGCTTTCTTT.

CDR3 sequence: CASSRTSGYTGELFF. CDR3 bases: TGTGCCAGCAGCCGGACTAGCGGGTACACCGGGGAGCTGTTTTTT. This chain links TRBV28 with TRBJ2-2; 11 positions agree with TRBD2. Germline trimming cut 6 bases from V and 3 bases from J; bases unmatched to any gene: 3. From germline, CDR1 is MDHEN and CDR2 SYDVKM. CDR3 length equals 15 residues.

This clone has just one count. The same CDR3 also results from other DNA sequences found in this sample. The V and J genes are TRBV12-3 or TRBV12-4 and TRBJ1-5; D uncertain. This CDR3 is 13 amino acids long. Deletions cut 1 base from V and 5 bases from J, with 6 bases between. The CDR3 sequence: CASSLDGDQPQHF. The CDR3 DNA reads TGTGCCAGCAGTTTAGACGGTGATCAGCCCCAGCATTTT.

This clone was seen once. The chain recombines TRBV19 with TRBJ1-5; 9 bases match TRBD1. Germline CDR1 is LNHDA and CDR2 is SQIVND (reference sequence). The ends lost 9 bases at V and 4 bases at J; junction bases unmatched: 13. The CDR3 length is 16 residues. The chain's CDR3 is CASIGQGIGANQPQHF. The CDR3 DNA reads as TGTGCCAGCATTGGACAGGGGATCGGTGCGAATCAGCCCCAGCATTTT.

The chain combines TRBV19 with TRBJ1-1; D gene ambiguous. V gave up 1 base and J gave up 0 bases, with 12 bases separating them. This CDR3 region has 16 residues. In germline, CDR1 is LNHDA, CDR2 SQIVND (reference sequence). CDR3 nucleotides: TGTGCCAGTAGTATAGGAGGTCTGAAGTTGAACACTGAAGCTTTCTTT. It translates to CASSIGGLKLNTEAFF.

The chain uses TRBV9 and TRBJ1-2, with 7 bases fitting TRBD1. J gave up 1 base and V 3 bases, and 6 bases lay outside the gene matches. CDR1 and CDR2 from the germline V gene are SGDLS and YYNGEE. This CDR3 has 15 amino acids. As DNA, the CDR3 is TGTGCCAGCAGCGCCCGGGACAGATTTAACTATGGCTACACCTTC. This codes for CASSARDRFNYGYTF.

The chain couples TRBV9 to TRBJ2-1; D remains ambiguous. The CDR3 totals 15 residues. CDR1 is SGDLS, CDR2 YYNGEE, per germline. V lost 1 base and J lost 5, with 13 bases in between. The CDR3 DNA follows: TGTGCCAGCAGCGTAAAGACTCTTCCCCACAATGAGCAGTTCTTC. Translating gives CASSVKTLPHNEQFF.

In this sample, this clone turned up once. The rearrangement links TRBV11-3 to TRBJ2-3, with 9 bases fitting TRBD2. The CDR3 consists of 16 residues. V lost 5 bases, J lost 0 bases, and 6 bases stayed unmatched. CDR1 is SGHNT and CDR2 is YENEEA in the germline V gene. The CDR3 coding sequence is TGTGCCAGCAGCCTGGGGCTAGCGGGAAGCACAGATACGCAGTATTTT. Residues: CASSLGLAGSTDTQYF.

The gene calls are TRBV24-1 and TRBJ2-1; 7 positions match TRBD2. After removal of 3 bases from V and 0 bases from J, the junction contained 4 bases not matched to a gene. There are 16 residues in the CDR3. CDR1 and CDR2 from the germline V gene are KGHDR and SFDVKD. The CDR3 nucleotides are TGTGCCACCAGTGATACAAGCGGGACCTCCTACAATGAGCAGTTCTTC. Protein sequence: CATSDTSGTSYNEQFF.

V gene TRBV24-1 combines with J gene TRBJ2-1; 15 nucleotides match TRBD2. Germline V lookup: CDR1 KGHDR, CDR2 SFDVKD. The J segment lost 4 bases and the V segment lost 4 bases, leaving 4 bases of the junction unmatched. The CDR3 is 17 residues long. The CDR3 is CATSEPGLAGGYNEQFF. In nucleotides, the CDR3 is TGTGCCACCAGTGAACCGGGACTAGCGGGGGGTTACAATGAGCAGTTCTTC.

This chain joins TRBV7-2 and TRBJ2-5; D unresolved. The CDR3 length is 11 residues. Trimming removed 1 base at V and 7 bases at J, with 4 bases between. Germline CDR1 SGHTA, CDR2 FQGNSA. In DNA form, the CDR3 reads TGTGCCAGCAGCTTAGATCTGACCCAGTACTTC. This codes for CASSLDLTQYF.

The CDR3 here is CSVDGTASNYGYTF. CDR3 bases: TGCAGCGTTGACGGGACAGCGTCAAACTATGGCTACACCTTC. J is TRBJ1-2 and V is TRBV29-1; 7 bases align to TRBD1. Germline V gives CDR1 SQVTM, CDR2 ANQGSEA. The CDR3 covers 14 residues. The V gene end was trimmed by 3 bases and the J gene end by 2 bases; junction bases not matched to a gene: 6.

J is TRBJ2-3 and V is TRBV25-1; TRBD1 aligns across 10 bases. Germline trimming cut 3 bases from V and 4 bases from J; bases unmatched to any gene: 7. This CDR3 is built from 16 residues. Germline V gives CDR1 MGHDK, CDR2 SYGVNS. The DNA for the CDR3 is TGTGCCAGCAGTGAGACCGGGACAGGGGTAGCAGATACGCAGTATTTT. Its translation is CASSETGTGVADTQYF.

CDR3 sequence: CASSLDGSNEKLFF. DNA of the CDR3: TGTGCCAGCAGCTTAGACGGGTCTAATGAAAAACTGTTTTTT. The chain is built from TRBV7-2 and TRBJ1-4; D remains ambiguous. The length of the CDR3 is 14 residues. Trimming stripped 1 base from V and 3 bases from J, with 6 bases between. The germline V gene has CDR1 SGHTA and CDR2 FQGNSA.

The rearrangement uses TRBV7-9 and TRBJ2-5; tentatively, D is TRBD1 (6 bases). This CDR3 is 14 amino acids long. V gave up 1 base and J gave up 5 bases, with 11 bases separating them. Germline V gene data show CDR1 as SEHNR and CDR2 as FQNEAQ (reference sequence). As DNA, the CDR3 is TGTGCCAGCAGCTTAGTTTCGGGACACGAGACCCAGTACTTC. It encodes CASSLVSGHETQYF.

The genes are TRBV7-9 and TRBJ2-5; no reliable D call. CDR3 length: 14 amino acids. The germline CDR1 and CDR2 sequences are SEHNR and FQNEAQ (reference sequence). The V and J ends lost 5 bases and 0 bases respectively, with 10 bases between them. The DNA of the CDR3 is TGTGCCAGCAGCCCAACAACGTACCAAGAGACCCAGTACTTC. It specifies CASSPTTYQETQYF.